This entry features one T cell receptor beta chain sequence. Its cognate antigen is unknown. The study ran its PCR with 60 Vbeta and 13 Jbeta primers. The assay was immunoSEQ multiplex PCR, and TCRdb's table has in-frame clones only and misses some. This table has 150,000 or so clones, around 76% appearing once. The data stem from a study of cytomegalovirus exposure and HLA in healthy donors. The CDR3 has 16 amino acids. Germline-derived CDR1 and CDR2 are KGHSY and FQNENV. V was clipped by 1 base and J by 3 bases; unmatched bases: 4. Broader study findings: Cytomegalovirus-associated status was assigned to approximately 160 TCR beta chains.

The gene calls are TRBV16 and TRBJ2-1, with 9 nucleotides matching TRBD2. Material: PBMCs. This clonotype originated in a man between 35 and 55 years old in good health and CMV-seropositive. CDR3: CASSQFKRGDYNEQFF. The CDR3 nucleotides are TGTGCCAGCAGCCAATTCAAGCGGGGGGACTACAATGAGCAGTTCTTC.